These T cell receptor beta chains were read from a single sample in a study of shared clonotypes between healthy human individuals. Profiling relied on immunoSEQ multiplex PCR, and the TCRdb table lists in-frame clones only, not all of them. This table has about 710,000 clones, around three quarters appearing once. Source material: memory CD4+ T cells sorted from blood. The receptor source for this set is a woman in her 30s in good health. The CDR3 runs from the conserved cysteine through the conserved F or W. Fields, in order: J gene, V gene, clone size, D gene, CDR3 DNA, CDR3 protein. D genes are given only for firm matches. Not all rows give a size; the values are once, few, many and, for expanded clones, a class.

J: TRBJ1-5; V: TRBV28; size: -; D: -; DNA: TGTGCCAGCAGGGCTGGACAGTTTAATCAGCCCCAGCATTTT; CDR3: CASRAGQFNQPQHF
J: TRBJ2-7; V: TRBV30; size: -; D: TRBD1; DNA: TGTGCCTGGGCGGGACAGGGAATATACGAGCAGTACTTC; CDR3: CAWAGQGIYEQYF
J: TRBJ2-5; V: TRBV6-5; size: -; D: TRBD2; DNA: TGTGCCAGCAGTCAAACTAGCGGCCAAGAGACCCAGTACTTC; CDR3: CASSQTSGQETQYF
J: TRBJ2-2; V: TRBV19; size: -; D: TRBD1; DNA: TGTGCCAGTAGTTTATCAGGGGGCACCGGGGAGCTGTTTTTT; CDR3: CASSLSGGTGELFF
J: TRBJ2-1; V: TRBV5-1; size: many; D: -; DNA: TGCGCCAGCAGCTTAGATACCAGCTCCTACAATGAGCAGTTCTTC; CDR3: CASSLDTSSYNEQFF
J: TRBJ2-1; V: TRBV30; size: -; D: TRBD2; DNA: TGTGCCTGGGGAGCGGGAGGGAGCTCCTACAATGAGCAGTTCTTC; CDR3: CAWGAGGSSYNEQFF
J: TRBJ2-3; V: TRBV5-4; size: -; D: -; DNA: TGTGCCAGCAGCTTGGAGGCAGATACGCAGTATTTT; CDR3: CASSLEADTQYF
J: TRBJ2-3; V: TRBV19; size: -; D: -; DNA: TGTGCCAGTAGTCAGCAACGGACCGTCGTGGATACGCAGTATTTT; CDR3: CASSQQRTVVDTQYF
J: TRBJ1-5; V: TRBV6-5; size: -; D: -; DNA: TGTGCCAGCAGTTACTCCTTCAGAGATCAGCCCCAGCATTTT; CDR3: CASSYSFRDQPQHF
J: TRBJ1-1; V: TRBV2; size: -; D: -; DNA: TGTGCCAGCAGTGTGGAGAGTCTGAACACTGAAGCTTTCTTT; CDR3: CASSVESLNTEAFF
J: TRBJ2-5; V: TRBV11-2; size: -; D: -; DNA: TGTGCCAGCAGCCTAAACCAAGAGACCCAGTACTTC; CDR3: CASSLNQETQYF
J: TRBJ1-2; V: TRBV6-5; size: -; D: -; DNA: TGTGCCAGCAGTCCCCGGGGCCCTAACTATGGCTACACCTTC; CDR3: CASSPRGPNYGYTF
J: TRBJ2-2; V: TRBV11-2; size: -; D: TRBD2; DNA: TGTGCCAGCAGCTCTCGACTAGCGGGAGGCACCGGGGAGCTGTTTTTT; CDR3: CASSSRLAGGTGELFF
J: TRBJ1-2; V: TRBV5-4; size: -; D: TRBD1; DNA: TGTGCCAGCAGCGGGGACAGGACATTCGGGGTTGTCTCCTTC; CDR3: CASSGDRTFGVVSF
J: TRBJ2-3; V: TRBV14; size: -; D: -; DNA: TGTGCCAGCAGCAGATTAGCAGTCTCAGATACGCAGTATTTT; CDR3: CASSRLAVSDTQYF
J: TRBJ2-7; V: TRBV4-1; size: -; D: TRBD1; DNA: TGCGCCAGCAGCCACCGACAGGGGGAAACTCGAAACTACGAGCAGTACTTC; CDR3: CASSHRQGETRNYEQYF
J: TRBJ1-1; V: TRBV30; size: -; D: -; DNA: TGTGCCTGGAGTGAGCATGTAATGAACACTGAAGCTTTCTTT; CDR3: CAWSEHVMNTEAFF
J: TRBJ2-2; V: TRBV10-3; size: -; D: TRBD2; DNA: TGTGCCATCAGTGAGTCGCAGCGGGAGAGCGGTCCCGGGGAGCTGTTTTTT; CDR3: CAISESQRESGPGELFF